The clone carrying this T cell receptor (beta chain) occurred many times. Its antigen is unidentified. This specimen belongs to a study of spatial heterogeneity in lung cancer. Study results and limitations: It was found that expanded intratumoral alpha and beta TCR counts tracked tumor mutation counts. Tumor T cells had an estimated coverage that came to around 7% for alpha chains and over 12% for beta chains.

The time point here: sample taken at primary tumor resection. The roughly 79 donors had untreated early-stage non-small cell lung cancer. Whole RNA obtained from tumor, nontumor lung or frozen PBMC underwent sequencing without sorting. V lost 3 bases and J lost 7, with 18 bases in between. The CDR3 spans 16 residues. Carried by each TCR cDNA molecule was a unique molecular identifier. Via MiXCR, TCRdb re-called the 5' RACE reads, giving one row per CDR3 protein. The sample carries roughly 28,000 distinct CDR3 sequences, just over 7% recorded once. The chain has TRBV12-3 or TRBV12-4 and TRBJ2-2, with D unresolved. The sequencing here drew on lung tumor tissue, taken at surgery. This TCR was sampled from a male donor with early-stage non-small cell lung cancer. DNA for the CDR3: TGTGCCAGCAGTTTTTTAGGTCTCCAGTCCGGCGGGGAGCTGTTTTTT. It specifies CASSFLGLQSGGELFF.